One sample yielded the 2 T cell receptor beta chains listed below, sequenced in a study of cytomegalovirus exposure and HLA in healthy donors. A multiplex PCR was run with 60 Vbeta primers and 13 Jbeta primers. This table comes from immunoSEQ multiplex PCR, and its TCRdb copy is limited to in-frame clones, with some not included. The sample contains about 300,000 clones, just over 85% of which appear only once. The sequencing sample was made of PBMCs. Source of these receptors: a man aged 35-49 years in good health and CMV-seropositive.

The V gene is TRBV27, the J gene TRBJ2-3; a weak D match, TRBD1 (6 bases). The germline V and J ends were trimmed by 1 base and 4 bases, with 12 bases remaining between them. Germline lookup yields CDR1 MNHEY and CDR2 SMNVEV (reference sequence). This CDR3 has 15 residues. The CDR3 sequence is CASSLLGYRADTQYF. The CDR3 DNA reads TGTGCCAGCAGTTTATTGGGGTACAGGGCAGATACGCAGTATTTT.

This clone is a singleton in its sample. The junction and the germline gene differ at one end; a read error may be behind it. The rearrangement joins TRBV7-7 to TRBJ2-2; 9 bases are shared with TRBD2. CDR3 length: 17 residues. Germline V gene lookup returns CDR1 SSHAT and CDR2 FNYEAQ (reference sequence). In DNA form, the CDR3 reads TGTGCTAGCAGCTTATCCCCTAGCGGGATCGTCACCGGGGAGCTGTTTTTT. It codes for CASSLSPSGIVTGELFF.